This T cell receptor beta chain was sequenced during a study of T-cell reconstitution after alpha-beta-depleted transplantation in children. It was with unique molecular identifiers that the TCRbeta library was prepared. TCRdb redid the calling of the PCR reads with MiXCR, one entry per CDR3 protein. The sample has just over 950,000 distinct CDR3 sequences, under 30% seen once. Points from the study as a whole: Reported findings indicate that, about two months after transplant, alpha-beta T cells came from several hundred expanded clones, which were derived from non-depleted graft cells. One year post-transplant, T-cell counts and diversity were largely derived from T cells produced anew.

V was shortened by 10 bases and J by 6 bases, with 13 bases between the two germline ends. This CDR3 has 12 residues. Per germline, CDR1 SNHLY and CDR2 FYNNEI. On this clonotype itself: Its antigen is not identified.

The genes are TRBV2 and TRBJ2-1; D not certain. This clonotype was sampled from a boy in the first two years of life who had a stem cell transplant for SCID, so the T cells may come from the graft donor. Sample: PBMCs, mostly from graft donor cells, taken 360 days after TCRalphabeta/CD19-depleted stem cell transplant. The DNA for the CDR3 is TGTGCCACCCAGCACTACCTCAATGAGCAGTTCTTC. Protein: CATQHYLNEQFF.